This is a list of T cell receptor beta chains from one sample in a study of CD4+ T cells in melanoma. Using immunoSEQ multiplex PCR, the repertoire was profiled, and TCRdb retains in-frame clones only, with some absent. This repertoire shows under 11,000 clones, around two thirds found once; its top ten account for about 12%. The sequenced sample was cells from a culture (not recorded whether cultured in vitro). These receptors came from a human donor with melanoma. Both conserved end residues are part of each CDR3. A D gene is named only where the DNA matches it firmly. Not every row has a clone size; where given, it reads once, few, many or a size class.

J,V,D,size,CDR3,DNA
TRBJ2-5,TRBV7-8,TRBD1,-,CASSYPGTGQETQYF,TGTGCCAGCAGCTACCCCGGGACAGGGCAAGAGACCCAGTACTTC
TRBJ2-7,TRBV5-1,TRBD1,few,CASRGTGLDEQYF,TGCGCCAGCAGAGGGACAGGGCTGGACGAGCAGTACTTC
TRBJ2-2,TRBV7-3,TRBD2,-,CASSRGGTNTGELFF,TGTGCCAGCAGCCGCGGGGGGACGAACACCGGGGAGCTGTTTTTT
TRBJ2-3,TRBV4-1,-,-,CASSHFRVGATDTQYF,TGCGCCAGCAGCCATTTTAGGGTGGGAGCCACAGATACGCAGTATTTT
TRBJ2-2,TRBV10-1,-,-,CASSRVSGTGELFF,TGCGCCAGCAGTAGAGTAAGCGGCACCGGGGAGCTGTTTTTT
TRBJ2-1,TRBV9,-,once,CASSPLGFNEQFF,TGTGCCAGCAGCCCCTTGGGGTTCAATGAGCAGTTCTTC
TRBJ2-7,TRBV11-2,TRBD1,-,CASSVGQRVYEQYF,TGTGCCAGCAGCGTGGGACAGAGAGTCTACGAGCAGTACTTC
TRBJ2-5,TRBV6-6,TRBD2,-,CASSDASGGRETQYF,TGTGCCAGCAGTGATGCTAGCGGGGGCAGAGAGACCCAGTACTTC
TRBJ1-6,TRBV9,-,-,CASSKGNNSPLHF,TGTGCCAGCAGTAAGGGGAACAATTCACCCCTCCACTTT
TRBJ1-1,TRBV27,-,few,CASKATANTEAFF,TGTGCCAGCAAAGCAACAGCGAACACTGAAGCTTTCTTT
TRBJ2-3,TRBV6-1,TRBD2,-,CASSGTPGLAGARSTDTQYF,TGTGCCAGCAGTGGTACACCGGGACTAGCGGGGGCCAGGAGCACAGATACGCAGTATTTT
TRBJ1-3,TRBV2,-,-,CASSAQGLRGNTIYF,TGTGCCAGCAGTGCACAGGGTTTGAGGGGAAACACCATATATTTT
TRBJ1-5,TRBV15,-,-,CATSRDLQVNQPQHF,TGTGCCACCAGCAGAGATCTACAGGTCAATCAGCCCCAGCATTTT
TRBJ2-5,TRBV6-4,-,few,CATLRATQETQYF,TGTGCCACCCTCCGCGCTACTCAAGAGACCCAGTACTTC
TRBJ1-2,TRBV7-9,-,medium-sized,CASSLETGNYGYTF,TGTGCCAGCAGCTTAGAAACAGGCAACTATGGCTACACCTTC
TRBJ1-3,TRBV2,-,few,CASSRPQAISGNTIYF,TGTGCCAGCAGCCGCCCCCAGGCGATCTCTGGAAACACCATATATTTT
TRBJ2-7,TRBV18,TRBD1,-,CASSLDRGLYEQYF,TGTGCCAGCTCACTTGACAGGGGGCTCTACGAGCAGTACTTC
TRBJ2-1,TRBV6-5,TRBD2,once,CASSFDGTSDEQFF,TGTGCCAGCAGTTTTGATGGGACTAGCGATGAGCAGTTCTTC
TRBJ2-1,TRBV27,TRBD1,-,CASRIRSGTGTFYEQFF,TGTGCCAGCAGGATTAGAAGCGGGACAGGGACGTTTTATGAGCAGTTCTTC
TRBJ1-2,TRBV2,TRBD1,-,CASSENRGVYTF,TGTGCCAGCAGCGAAAACAGGGGTGTATACACCTTC
TRBJ2-3,TRBV6-4,TRBD2,-,CASSRLAGGGTDTQYF,TGTGCCAGCTCAAGACTAGCGGGGGGAGGCACAGATACGCAGTATTTT
TRBJ1-2,TRBV27,TRBD1,-,CASSAFRGRGNYNYGYTF,TGTGCCAGCAGCGCTTTCCGGGGCAGGGGGAATTATAACTATGGCTACACCTTC
TRBJ1-6,TRBV10-2,-,few,CASSHPGPGHSPLHF,TGCGCCAGCAGCCACCCGGGCCCCGGACACTCACCCCTCCACTTT
TRBJ2-5,TRBV7-8,TRBD2,-,CASSLAMGREETQYF,TGTGCCAGCAGCTTAGCAATGGGGAGGGAAGAGACCCAGTACTTC
TRBJ2-4,TRBV5-5,TRBD2,-,CASRRTSGGPENIQYF,TGTGCCAGCAGGAGGACTAGCGGGGGGCCTGAAAACATTCAGTACTTC
TRBJ2-1,TRBV11-2,TRBD2,once,CASSSRSRFSGGAYEQFF,TGTGCCAGCAGCTCCAGATCCAGGTTTAGCGGGGGGGCCTATGAGCAGTTCTTC
TRBJ2-7,TRBV6-4,TRBD1,medium-sized,CARPGQGANEQYF,TGTGCCAGACCGGGACAGGGGGCCAACGAGCAGTACTTC
TRBJ2-7,TRBV7-3,-,-,CASSLSLASNEQYF,TGTGCCAGCAGCTTAAGCCTGGCAAGCAACGAGCAGTACTTC
TRBJ1-5,TRBV2,TRBD1,few,CASSGEQGAQPQHF,TGTGCCAGCAGTGGGGAACAGGGGGCTCAGCCCCAGCATTTT
TRBJ1-3,TRBV19,-,-,CASSDPGLVPGNTIYF,TGTGCCAGTAGTGATCCGGGTTTGGTACCTGGAAACACCATATATTTT
TRBJ1-4,TRBV10-3,TRBD1,-,CATRGTTNEKLFF,TGTGCCACCAGGGGGACGACTAATGAAAAACTGTTTTTT
TRBJ2-2,TRBV6-6,-,-,CASSPGIFNTGELFF,TGTGCCAGCAGTCCGGGGATTTTCAACACCGGGGAGCTGTTTTTT
TRBJ2-7,TRBV23-1,-,-,CASSQSIAQENTYEQYF,TGCGCCAGCAGTCAATCAATCGCCCAGGAAAATACCTACGAGCAGTACTTC
TRBJ1-4,TRBV18,-,-,CASSQNKGTNEKLFF,TGTGCCAGCTCCCAGAATAAGGGGACTAATGAAAAACTGTTTTTT
TRBJ1-2,TRBV6-4,TRBD1,few,CASSSTGTGRSGYTF,TGTGCCAGCAGTAGTACCGGGACAGGGCGAAGTGGCTACACCTTC
TRBJ2-4,TRBV19,TRBD1,few,CASREQGSKNIQYF,TGTGCCAGTAGGGAACAGGGGTCCAAAAACATTCAGTACTTC
TRBJ1-2,TRBV5-1,-,-,CASSLSRTDRQYGYTF,TGCGCCAGCAGCTTGTCCCGGACAGACCGTCAATATGGCTACACCTTC
TRBJ2-2,TRBV19,-,-,CASSIAGSMELFF,TGTGCCAGTAGTATAGCGGGTAGCATGGAGCTGTTTTTT
TRBJ2-1,TRBV5-6,TRBD2,-,CASSIPGLAADNEQFF,TGTGCCAGCAGCATTCCGGGACTAGCGGCTGACAATGAGCAGTTCTTC
TRBJ1-5,TRBV6-1,-,-,CASSPPGAVGAQHF,TGTGCCAGCAGTCCTCCGGGAGCCGTTGGGGCCCAGCATTTT
TRBJ1-2,TRBV5-1,-,-,CASSLDGYGYTF,TGCGCCAGCAGCTTGGACGGCTATGGCTACACCTTC
TRBJ2-3,TRBV19,-,-,CASSFSGRTDTQYF,TGTGCCAGTAGTTTCAGTGGGAGGACAGATACGCAGTATTTT
TRBJ1-1,TRBV30,-,few,CAWSRLSMNTEAFF,TGTGCCTGGAGCCGACTTAGCATGAACACTGAAGCTTTCTTT
TRBJ1-3,TRBV4-1,-,-,CASSHAPTGTEWNTIYF,TGCGCCAGCAGCCATGCCCCGACCGGCACCGAGTGGAACACCATATATTTT
TRBJ1-2,TRBV6-5,TRBD1,-,CASSYGDRGHYGYTF,TGTGCCAGCAGTTACGGGGACAGGGGCCACTATGGCTACACCTTC
TRBJ2-1,TRBV19,TRBD2,-,CASRPQSGGENNEQFF,TGTGCCAGTAGGCCTCAAAGCGGGGGGGAAAACAATGAGCAGTTCTTC
TRBJ2-1,TRBV5-1,-,once,CASSSGGAGASQFF,TGCGCCAGCAGCTCGGGGGGTGCGGGGGCATCGCAGTTCTTC
TRBJ1-4,TRBV9,-,-,CASSVVAPIKGVWKLFF,TGTGCCAGCAGCGTAGTGGCCCCTATAAAGGGTGTCTGGAAACTGTTTTTT